This TCR beta chain was recorded in a study of OX40 agonist ivuxolimab in advanced cancers. Patients with a history of autoimmune disease or on systemic immunosuppression were excluded. V gave up 5 bases and J gave up 9 bases; unmatched junction bases: 8. The CDR3 is 13 amino acids. Germline CDR1 SGHAT, CDR2 FQNNGV. Sequencing was performed with immunoSEQ multiplex PCR; in TCRdb, only in-frame clones are kept and a portion is missing. The sample holds over 80,000 clones, about four fifths seen once. Sequencing was performed on CD4+ or CD8+ T cells sorted from blood, taken in a trial of the OX40 agonist ivuxolimab. The chain joins TRBV11-2 to TRBJ1-2; 8 nucleotides line up with TRBD1. The clonotype originates from an adult with an advanced solid tumor such as melanoma, head and neck, liver or kidney cancer. The CDR3 nucleotides are TGTGCCAGCAGCGAAGGACAGGGAAGGAGCTACACCTTC. It yields the protein CASSEGQGRSYTF.